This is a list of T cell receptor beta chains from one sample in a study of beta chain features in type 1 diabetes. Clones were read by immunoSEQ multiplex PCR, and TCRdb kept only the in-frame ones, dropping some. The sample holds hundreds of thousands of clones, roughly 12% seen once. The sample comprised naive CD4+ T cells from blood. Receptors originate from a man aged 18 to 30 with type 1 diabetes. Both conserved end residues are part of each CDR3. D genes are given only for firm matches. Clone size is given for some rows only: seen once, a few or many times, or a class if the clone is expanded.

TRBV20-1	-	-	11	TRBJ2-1	TGCTCCGCGACTAGGTCCAATGAGCAGTTCTTC	CSATRSNEQFF
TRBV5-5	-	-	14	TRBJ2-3	TGTGCCAGCAGCCCGCATCGTCCGCCAGATACGCAGTATTTT	CASSPHRPPDTQYF
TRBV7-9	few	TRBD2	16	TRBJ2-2	TGTGCCAGCAGCATCCGACTAGCGGGGGACACCGGGGAGCTGTTTTTT	CASSIRLAGDTGELFF
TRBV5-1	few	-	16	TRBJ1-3	TGCGCCAGCAGCTTGGCCTTGGCAGGGTCTGGAAACACCATATATTTT	CASSLALAGSGNTIYF
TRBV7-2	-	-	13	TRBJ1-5	TGTGCCAGCAGCTATCAGGTGGATCAGCCCCAGCATTTT	CASSYQVDQPQHF
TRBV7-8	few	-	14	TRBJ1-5	TGTGCCAGCTTACCCCGGGGAAGCAATCAGCCCCAGCATTTT	CASLPRGSNQPQHF
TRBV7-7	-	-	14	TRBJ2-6	TGTGCTAGCAGCCACAGGGCCGGGGCCAACGTCCTGACTTTC	CASSHRAGANVLTF
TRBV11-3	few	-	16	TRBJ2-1	TGTGCCAGCAGCTTAGTGGGGGTGCCTCCTGGGGATGAGCAGTTCTTC	CASSLVGVPPGDEQFF
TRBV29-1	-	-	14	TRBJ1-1	TGCAGCGTTGAAAACCGCGGGGCTGTCACTGAAGCTTTCTTT	CSVENRGAVTEAFF
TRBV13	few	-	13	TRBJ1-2	TGTGCCAGCAGCCGCGACAGTGCCTATGGCTACACCTTC	CASSRDSAYGYTF
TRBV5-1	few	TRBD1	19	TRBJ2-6	TGCGCCAGCAGCCACCCTCCGGGACAGGGTAACTCTGGGGCCAACGTCCTGACTTTC	CASSHPPGQGNSGANVLTF
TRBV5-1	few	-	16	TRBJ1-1	TGCGCCAGCAGCTTGAGGACCGGGGGCCAGAACACTGAAGCTTTCTTT	CASSLRTGGQNTEAFF
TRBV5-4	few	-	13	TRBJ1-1	TGTGCCAGCAGCGCCCGACAGAACACTGAAGCTTTCTTT	CASSARQNTEAFF
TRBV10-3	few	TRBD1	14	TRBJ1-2	TGTGCCATCAGTCGGGACAGTTCTAACTATGGCTACACCTTC	CAISRDSSNYGYTF
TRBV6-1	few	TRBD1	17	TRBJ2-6	TGTGCCAGCAGTGTAGGACAGGACCCTGCTGGGGCCAACGTCCTGACTTTC	CASSVGQDPAGANVLTF
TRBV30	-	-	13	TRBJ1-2	TGTGCCTGGAGTGTACAACGGGGGCATGGCTACACCTTC	CAWSVQRGHGYTF
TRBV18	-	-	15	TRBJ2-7	TGTGCCAGCTCACCATCCCAGGCCGCTACCTACGAGCAGTACTTC	CASSPSQAATYEQYF
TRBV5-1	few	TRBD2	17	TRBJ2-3	TGCGCCAGCAGCCAAGGGACTAGCGGGGGACCCACAGATACGCAGTATTTT	CASSQGTSGGPTDTQYF
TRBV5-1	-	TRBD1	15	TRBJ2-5	TGCGCCAGCAGCGACCCCAGGACAGGGGAAGAGACCCAGTACTTC	CASSDPRTGEETQYF
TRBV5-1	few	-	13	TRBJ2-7	TGCGCCAGCAGCTCTGAAGGACTCTACGAGCAGTACTTC	CASSSEGLYEQYF
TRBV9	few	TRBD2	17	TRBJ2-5	TGTGCCAGCAGCGTAGACTCCAGCGGGGGCTTCCAAGAGACCCAGTACTTC	CASSVDSSGGFQETQYF
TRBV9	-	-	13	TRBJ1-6	TGTGCCAGCAGCGTAACTGATAATTCACCCCTCCACTTT	CASSVTDNSPLHF
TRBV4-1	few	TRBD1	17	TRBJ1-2	TGCGCCAGCAGCCAGGGCGCCGGGACAGGTCCCATGGGCGGCTACACCTTC	CASSQGAGTGPMGGYTF
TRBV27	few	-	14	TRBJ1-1	TGTGCCACAAGTGCGGGTCAGGAGAACACTGAAGCTTTCTTT	CATSAGQENTEAFF